This T cell receptor beta chain is drawn from a study of post-analysis software for immune sequencing data. Unique molecular identifiers tagged the TCR beta cDNA libraries. The T cell input of about 0.9 to 10 million gave a few hundred thousand cDNA molecules. TCRdb re-derived calls from the PCR reads in MiXCR, one entry per CDR3 protein. The profile shows hundreds of thousands of distinct CDR3 sequences, approximately 50% of them singletons. The source material was blood. This receptor was taken from a girl between 10 and 17 years old with multiple sclerosis.

The DNA for the CDR3 is TGCAGTGCTAACCATCGGGACAGGGGGCCCAACGAGCAGTACTTC. It translates to CSANHRDRGPNEQYF. The chain employs TRBV20-1 and TRBJ2-7; 12 bases are a match to TRBD1. J gave up 5 bases and V 4 bases, and 9 bases lay outside the gene matches. The CDR3 has 15 amino acids. The germline V gene has CDR1 DFQATT and CDR2 SNEGSKA (reference sequence).